Listed below are T cell receptor beta chains from one sample, sequenced in a study of T cell responses to AZD1222 COVID-19 vaccine. This table comes from immunoSEQ multiplex PCR, and its TCRdb copy is limited to in-frame clones, with some not included. The profile shows around 170,000 clones, around 93% of them singletons. This specimen consisted of peripheral blood, obtained on day 0 of AZD1222 vaccination. The receptors shown here come from an adult in good health. Both conserved end residues are trimmed from each CDR3. Each record gives: clone size, V gene, CDR3 protein. Rows give clone size only sometimes, using once, few, many, or a class for an expanded clone.

clone_size: NA
v_call: TRBV28
cdr3_aa: ASKTGALWGYT

clone_size: NA
v_call: TRBV28
cdr3_aa: ASSQPTGVRNEQY

clone_size: NA
v_call: TRBV7-2
cdr3_aa: ASSTDTAARNEQF

clone_size: once
v_call: TRBV6-5
cdr3_aa: ASSYSETQY

clone_size: NA
v_call: TRBV29-1
cdr3_aa: SLEGLAGNNEQF

clone_size: NA
v_call: TRBV19
cdr3_aa: ASSLRLDTGELF

clone_size: NA
v_call: TRBV11-3
cdr3_aa: ASSPWSGGAETQY

clone_size: NA
v_call: TRBV6-5
cdr3_aa: ASKRDRGNTEAF

clone_size: once
v_call: TRBV3-1/TRBV3-2
cdr3_aa: ASSQGDTQY

clone_size: NA
v_call: TRBV2
cdr3_aa: ASSEAGYEQY

clone_size: NA
v_call: TRBV19
cdr3_aa: ASSISPPGNEQF

clone_size: NA
v_call: TRBV14
cdr3_aa: ASSRGSPSYEQY

clone_size: NA
v_call: TRBV19
cdr3_aa: ASSIAGRRGHEQY

clone_size: NA
v_call: TRBV28
cdr3_aa: ATLRRGSGDEQY

clone_size: NA
v_call: TRBV28
cdr3_aa: ASSARRINTEAF

clone_size: NA
v_call: TRBV2
cdr3_aa: ASSERTGAYEQY

clone_size: NA
v_call: TRBV5-3
cdr3_aa: ARSFGDEAF

clone_size: NA
v_call: TRBV5-1
cdr3_aa: ASSLVDYSEAF

clone_size: NA
v_call: TRBV28
cdr3_aa: ATFAPSRTRGEKLF

clone_size: once
v_call: TRBV18
cdr3_aa: ASSPGGVDNSPLH

clone_size: NA
v_call: TRBV6-4
cdr3_aa: ASSERNRGTGDEQF

clone_size: NA
v_call: TRBV11-2
cdr3_aa: ASSLDPSYGYT

clone_size: NA
v_call: TRBV7-8
cdr3_aa: ASTMGYRQGMNQPQH

clone_size: NA
v_call: TRBV9
cdr3_aa: ASRAEEKQF

clone_size: NA
v_call: TRBV2
cdr3_aa: ASTSFNSNQPQH

clone_size: NA
v_call: TRBV27
cdr3_aa: ASSLSGPRQVGEY

clone_size: NA
v_call: TRBV7-6
cdr3_aa: ASSQGQLAGSFGETQY

clone_size: NA
v_call: TRBV9
cdr3_aa: ASSVEAGAYGYT

clone_size: NA
v_call: TRBV6-5
cdr3_aa: ASSYSSLTLNNEQF

clone_size: NA
v_call: TRBV10-1
cdr3_aa: ASSASGIDTQY

clone_size: NA
v_call: TRBV9
cdr3_aa: ASSVQGRGPHGEQF

clone_size: NA
v_call: TRBV15
cdr3_aa: ATSYFSGLERSTDTQY

clone_size: NA
v_call: TRBV16
cdr3_aa: ASSQSGNTEAF

clone_size: NA
v_call: TRBV9
cdr3_aa: ASSSSSRTGELF

clone_size: NA
v_call: TRBV19
cdr3_aa: ASSIIAGATDTQY

clone_size: NA
v_call: TRBV10-3
cdr3_aa: AISATGGLAKNIQY

clone_size: once
v_call: TRBV4-2
cdr3_aa: ASSQVKPLGNTIY

clone_size: NA
v_call: TRBV6-6
cdr3_aa: AIGPYEKLF

clone_size: NA
v_call: TRBV20-1
cdr3_aa: SASVQGAGSYEQY

clone_size: NA
v_call: TRBV2
cdr3_aa: ASLYPLGSFQETQY

clone_size: NA
v_call: TRBV10-3
cdr3_aa: AISEPTRSGETQY